This T cell receptor beta chain was observed in a study of T cell responses to AZD1222 COVID-19 vaccine. The CDR3 spans 14 residues. The J segment lost 7 bases and the V segment lost 3 bases, leaving 7 bases of the junction unmatched. Germline CDR1 and CDR2: LNHDA and SQIVND (reference sequence). Only in-frame clones appear in the TCRdb table, and some are missing; sequencing was by immunoSEQ multiplex PCR. The sample carries about 93,000 clones, around nine tenths recorded once. Points from the study as a whole: Reports say nearly half of spike-specific TCRs go after unmutated variant regions.

A note on this clone: The antigen is not known.

This chain links TRBV19 with TRBJ1-2; 8 nucleotides agree with TRBD1. The TCR originated in an adult in good health. This sample comprised peripheral blood, obtained on day 0 of MenACWY control vaccination. This CDR3 is CASSMTGAQSGYTF. CDR3 bases: TGTGCCAGTAGTATGACAGGGGCACAGTCTGGCTACACCTTC.